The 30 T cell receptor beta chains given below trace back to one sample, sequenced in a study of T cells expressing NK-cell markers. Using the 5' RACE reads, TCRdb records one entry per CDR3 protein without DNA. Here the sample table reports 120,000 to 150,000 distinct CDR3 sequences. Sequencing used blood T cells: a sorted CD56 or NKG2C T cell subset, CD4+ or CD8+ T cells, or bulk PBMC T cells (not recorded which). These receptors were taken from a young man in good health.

The CDR3 sequence is CASSITSNQPQHF. The chain carries TRBV19 and TRBJ1-5. Germline CDR1 reads LNHDA; CDR2 reads SQIVND (reference sequence). The CDR3 length is 13 residues. The variable domain in full, with the rest retrieved from reference TRBV19 and TRBJ1-5, is DGGITQSPKYLFRKEGQNVTLSCEQNLNHDAMYWYRQDPGQGLRLIYYSQIVNDFQKGDIAEGYSVSREKKESFPLTVTSAQKNPTAFYLCASSITSNQPQHFGDGTRLSIL.

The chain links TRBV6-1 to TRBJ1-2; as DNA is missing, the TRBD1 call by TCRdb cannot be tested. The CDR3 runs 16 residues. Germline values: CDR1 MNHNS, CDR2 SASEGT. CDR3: CASSAPGSLVNYGYTF.

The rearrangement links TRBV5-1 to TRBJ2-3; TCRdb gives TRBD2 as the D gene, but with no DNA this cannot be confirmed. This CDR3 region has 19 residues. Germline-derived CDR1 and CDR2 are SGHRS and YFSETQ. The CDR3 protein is CASSLVSPSGRAGTDTQYF.

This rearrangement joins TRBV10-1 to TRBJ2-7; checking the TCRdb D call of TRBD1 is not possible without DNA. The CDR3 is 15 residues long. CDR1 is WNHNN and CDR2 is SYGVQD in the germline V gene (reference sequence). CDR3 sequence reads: CASSKRQGEGYEQYF.

The CDR3 reads CASSRQTSTDTQYF. The rearrangement joins TRBV12-3 or TRBV12-4 to TRBJ2-3; TCRdb's D call of TRBD1 is untestable without DNA. The CDR3 spans 14 residues.

The CDR3: CASSPMGTGELFF. V and J are TRBV7-6 and TRBJ2-2. CDR1 is SGHVS, CDR2 FNYEAQ, per germline. The CDR3 has 13 amino acids.

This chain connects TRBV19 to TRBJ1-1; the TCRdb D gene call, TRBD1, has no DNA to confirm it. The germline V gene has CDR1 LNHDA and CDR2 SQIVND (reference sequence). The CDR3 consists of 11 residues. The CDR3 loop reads CASGQGTEAFF.

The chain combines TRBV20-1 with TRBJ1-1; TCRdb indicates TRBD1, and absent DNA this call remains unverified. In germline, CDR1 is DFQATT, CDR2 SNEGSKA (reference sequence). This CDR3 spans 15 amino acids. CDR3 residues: CSASWDIPSVTEAFF.

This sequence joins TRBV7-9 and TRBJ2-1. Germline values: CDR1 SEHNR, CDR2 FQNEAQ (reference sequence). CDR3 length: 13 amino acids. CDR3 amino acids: CASSLPENNEQFF.

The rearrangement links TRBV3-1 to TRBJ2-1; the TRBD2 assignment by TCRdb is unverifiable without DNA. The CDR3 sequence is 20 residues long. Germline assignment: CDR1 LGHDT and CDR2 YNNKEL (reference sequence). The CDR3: CASSQDGLTSGWVSYNEQFF.

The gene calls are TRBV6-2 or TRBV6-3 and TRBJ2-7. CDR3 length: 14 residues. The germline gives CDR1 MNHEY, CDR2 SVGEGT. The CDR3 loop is CASSYESWENEQYF.

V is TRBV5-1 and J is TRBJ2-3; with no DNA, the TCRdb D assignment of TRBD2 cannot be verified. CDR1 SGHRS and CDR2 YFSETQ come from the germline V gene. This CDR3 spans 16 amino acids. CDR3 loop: CASSLLAGEDTDTQYF. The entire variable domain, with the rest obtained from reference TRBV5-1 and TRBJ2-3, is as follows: KAGVTQTPRYLIKTRGQQVTLSCSPISGHRSVSWYQQTPGQGLQFLFEYFSETQRNKGNFPGRFSGRQFSNSRSEMNVSTLELGDSALYLCASSLLAGEDTDTQYFGPGTRLTVL.

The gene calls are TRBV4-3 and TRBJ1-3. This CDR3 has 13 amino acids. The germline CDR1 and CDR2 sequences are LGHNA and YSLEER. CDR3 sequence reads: CASSQDSGNTIYF.

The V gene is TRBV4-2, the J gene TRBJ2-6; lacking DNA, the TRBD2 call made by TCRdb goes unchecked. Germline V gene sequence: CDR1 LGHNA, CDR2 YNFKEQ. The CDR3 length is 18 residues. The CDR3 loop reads CASSQDLGTSAGANVLTF.

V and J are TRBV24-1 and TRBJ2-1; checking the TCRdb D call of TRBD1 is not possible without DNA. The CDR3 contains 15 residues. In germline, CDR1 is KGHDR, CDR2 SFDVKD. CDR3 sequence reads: CATSTFPGRNNEQFF.

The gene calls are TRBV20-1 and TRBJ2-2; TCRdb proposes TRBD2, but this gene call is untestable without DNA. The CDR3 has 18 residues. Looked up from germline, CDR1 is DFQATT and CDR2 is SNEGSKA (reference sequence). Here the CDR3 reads CSARGRVGGQGGTGELFF.

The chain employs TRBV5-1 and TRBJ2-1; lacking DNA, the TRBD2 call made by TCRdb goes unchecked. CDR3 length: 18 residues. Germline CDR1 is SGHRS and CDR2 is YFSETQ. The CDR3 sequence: CASSFAGLAGDDGNEQFF.

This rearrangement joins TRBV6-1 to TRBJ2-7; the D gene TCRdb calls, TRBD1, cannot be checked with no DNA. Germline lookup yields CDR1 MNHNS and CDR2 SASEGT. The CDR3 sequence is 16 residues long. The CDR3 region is CASSPGTGAGSYEQYF.

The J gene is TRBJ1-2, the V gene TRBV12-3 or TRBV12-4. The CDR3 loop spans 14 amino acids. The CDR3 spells CASKFISSNYGYTF.

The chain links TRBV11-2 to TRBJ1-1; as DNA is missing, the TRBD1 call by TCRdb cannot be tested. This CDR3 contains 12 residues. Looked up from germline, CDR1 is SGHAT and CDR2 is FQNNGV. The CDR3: CASSLVGARVFF. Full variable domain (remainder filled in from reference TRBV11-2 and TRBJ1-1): EAGVAQSPRYKIIEKRQSVAFWCNPISGHATLYWYQQILGQGPKLLIQFQNNGVVDDSQLPKDRFSAERLKGVDSTLKIQPAKLEDSAVYLCASSLVGARVFFGQGTRLTVV.

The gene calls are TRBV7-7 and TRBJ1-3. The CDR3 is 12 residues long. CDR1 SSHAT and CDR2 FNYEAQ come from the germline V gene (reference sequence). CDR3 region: CASSLDGNTIYF.

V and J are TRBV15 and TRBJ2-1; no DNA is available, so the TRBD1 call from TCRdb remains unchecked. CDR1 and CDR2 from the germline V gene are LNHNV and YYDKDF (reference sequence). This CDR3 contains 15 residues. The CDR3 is CATSPGWSSYNEQFF.

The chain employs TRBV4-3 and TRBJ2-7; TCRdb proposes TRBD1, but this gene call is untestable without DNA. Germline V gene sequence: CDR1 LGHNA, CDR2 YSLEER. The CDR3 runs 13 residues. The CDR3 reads CASSSRGINEQYF.

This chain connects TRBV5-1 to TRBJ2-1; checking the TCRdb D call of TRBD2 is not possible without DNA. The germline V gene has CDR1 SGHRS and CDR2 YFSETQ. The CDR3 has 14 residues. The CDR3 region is CASSFREGNNEQFF.

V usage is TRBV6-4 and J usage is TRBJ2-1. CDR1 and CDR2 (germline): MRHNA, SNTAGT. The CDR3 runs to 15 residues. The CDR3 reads CASSDSSGSYNEQFF.

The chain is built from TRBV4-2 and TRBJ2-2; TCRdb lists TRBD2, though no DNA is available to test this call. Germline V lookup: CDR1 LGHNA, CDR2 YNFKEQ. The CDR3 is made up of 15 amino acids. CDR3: CASSQEEGLSGELFF.

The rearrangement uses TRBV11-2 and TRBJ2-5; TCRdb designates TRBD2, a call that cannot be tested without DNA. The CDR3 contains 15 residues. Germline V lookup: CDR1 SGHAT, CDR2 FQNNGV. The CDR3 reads CASSLESSGRKTQYF.

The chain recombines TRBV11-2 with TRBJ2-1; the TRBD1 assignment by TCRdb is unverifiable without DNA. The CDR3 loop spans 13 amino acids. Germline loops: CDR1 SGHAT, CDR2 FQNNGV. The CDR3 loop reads CASSLGGNFEQFF.

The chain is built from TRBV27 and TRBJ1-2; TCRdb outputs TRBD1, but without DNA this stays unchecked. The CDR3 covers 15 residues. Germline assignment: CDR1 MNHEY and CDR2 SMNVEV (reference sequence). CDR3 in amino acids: CASSLSPAGRDGYTF.

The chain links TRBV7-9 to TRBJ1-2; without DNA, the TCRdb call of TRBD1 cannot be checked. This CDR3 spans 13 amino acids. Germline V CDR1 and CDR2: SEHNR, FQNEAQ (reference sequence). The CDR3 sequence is CASSSAQALGYTF.